This T cell receptor beta chain was identified during a study of T-cell memory formation after mild COVID-19. Whole-study results and caveats: Pre-infection memory held some responding clones, suggesting pre-existing cross-reactive T cells responded.

TCRdb ran MiXCR on the 5' RACE reads and lists one entry per CDR3 protein. The sample includes around 420,000 distinct CDR3 sequences, 20% to 25% seen only once; the top ten take 8.8%. This clonotype was detected only a few times. Its antigen is as yet unknown. The TCR sequence derives from an adult woman who had mild COVID-19 (a few samples of this study predate the infection). Cell type and time point are not known. The sample consisted of PBMCs or a T cell subset sorted from them (not recorded which).

CDR3: CSASSGFGYYNSPLHF. The CDR3 nucleotides read TGCAGTGCTTCGTCGGGGTTTGGTTACTATAATTCACCCCTCCACTTT. The chain couples TRBV20-1 to TRBJ1-6, with D hard to call. The CDR3 is 16 amino acids. Looked up from germline, CDR1 is DFQATT and CDR2 is SNEGSKA (reference sequence). V lost 5 bases to trimming and J lost 3 bases, with 17 bases between them.